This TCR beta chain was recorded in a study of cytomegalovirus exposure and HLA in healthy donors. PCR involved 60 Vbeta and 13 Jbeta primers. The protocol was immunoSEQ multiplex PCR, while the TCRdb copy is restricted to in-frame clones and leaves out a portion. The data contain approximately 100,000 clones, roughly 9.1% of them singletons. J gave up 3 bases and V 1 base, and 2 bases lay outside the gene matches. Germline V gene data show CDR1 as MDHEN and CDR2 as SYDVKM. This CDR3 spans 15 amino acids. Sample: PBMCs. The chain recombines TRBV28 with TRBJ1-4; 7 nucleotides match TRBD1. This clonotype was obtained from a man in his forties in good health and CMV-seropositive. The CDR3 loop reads CASSLYRGANEKLFF. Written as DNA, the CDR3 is TGTGCCAGCAGTTTATACAGGGGAGCTAATGAAAAACTGTTTTTT.